One and the same sample provided the 2 T cell receptor beta chains below, sequenced in a study of T cells in Graves' hyperthyroidism and ophthalmopathy. Amplified TCR beta CDR3 regions came from RNA transcripts. First-round RT-PCR with HTBI primers amplified the TCR CDR3 region. TCRdb reprocessed the multiplex PCR reads via MiXCR and lists one record per CDR3 protein. This repertoire shows hundreds of thousands of distinct CDR3 sequences, over 15% found once; its top ten account for 15% to 20%. The sequencing sample was made of blood. All receptors derive from a woman aged 18 to 35 with Graves' hyperthyroidism.

This clonotype appeared many times. The chain carries TRBV6-6 and TRBJ1-2; D is unresolved. Germline CDR1 MNHNY, CDR2 SVGAGI (reference sequence). V lost 0 bases, J lost 3 bases, and 14 bases lay in between. The CDR3 covers 16 residues. CDR3 nucleotides: TGTGCCAGCAGTTACTCGAACTCGGGCGGAGACTATGGCTACACCTTC. Its protein product is CASSYSNSGGDYGYTF.

This clonotype was counted ten times or more. The chain uses TRBV27 and TRBJ2-5; 10 nucleotides agree with TRBD2. Germline values: CDR1 MNHEY, CDR2 SMNVEV (reference sequence). The CDR3 totals 15 residues. J lost 1 base, V lost 6 bases, and 5 bases had no gene match. The DNA for the CDR3 is TGTGCCAGCAGACCAGCGGGGGGGACCCAAGAGACCCAGTACTTC. This codes for CASRPAGGTQETQYF.